This T cell receptor (beta chain) derives from a study of T cell repertoires in cytomegalovirus infection. On the study more broadly: Signatures in public TCR beta sequences pointed to both CMV infection and matching HLA type.

This clonotype was observed at least ten times. Its antigen remains unidentified. The CDR3 runs to 13 residues. V was pared by 5 bases and J by 9 bases, with 14 bases between. Germline V gene lookup returns CDR1 MDHEN and CDR2 SYDVKM. Regarding the study as a whole: Carriers of CMV and the relevant HLA type were discriminated by public TCR beta frequency. Clonotypes of TCR beta that were HLA-C-restricted and CMV-specific dominated the ex vivo response.

MiXCR was run by TCRdb on the reads, yielding one entry per CDR3 protein. The data contain a few hundred thousand distinct CDR3 sequences, around a tenth of them singletons. The sequenced material came from PBMCs. The chain joins TRBV28 to TRBJ2-1; unclear D gene. The sequence was obtained from a human donor in good health (CMV status not recorded). Some clones in this sample may be carry-over from other donors' samples. The CDR3 DNA follows: TGTGCCAGCAGTACCCTCCCCGACCGTGAGCAGTTCTTC. Translated, it gives CASSTLPDREQFF.